The 25 T cell receptor beta chains below were found in one sample sequenced in a study of cytomegalovirus exposure and HLA in healthy donors. Researchers ran the PCR with 60 Vbeta and 13 Jbeta primers. Libraries were prepared by immunoSEQ multiplex PCR; TCRdb keeps only in-frame clonotypes and omits some of them. This table has some 130,000 clones, around 79% appearing once. Sequenced input: PBMCs. The receptors were sampled from a man younger than 35 in good health and CMV-seronegative.

The chain employs TRBV5-4 and TRBJ2-7; 12 nucleotides match TRBD1. Trimming took 4 bases from V and 2 from J; bases not matched to a gene: 4. The CDR3 consists of 15 residues. The germline V gene encodes CDR1 SGHNT and CDR2 YYREEE (reference sequence). The CDR3 bases are TGTGCCAGCAGCCGCGGGACAGGGGGCCCCTACGAGCAGTACTTC. Amino acid sequence: CASSRGTGGPYEQYF.

This clone was seen a handful of times. The V gene is TRBV30, the J gene TRBJ1-1; 7 nucleotides line up with TRBD1. This CDR3 is 12 amino acids long. V was clipped by 7 bases and J by 0 bases; unmatched bases: 2. Germline loops: CDR1 GTSNPN, CDR2 SVGIG (reference sequence). CDR3 sequence (DNA): TGTGCCTTGACAGGGCTGAACACTGAAGCTTTCTTT. As protein: CALTGLNTEAFF. Based on the CDR3 plus reference TRBV30 and TRBJ1-1, the full variable domain is SQTIHQWPATLVQPVGSPLSLECTVEGTSNPNLYWYRQAAGRGLQLLFYSVGIGQISSEVPQNLSASRPQDRQFILSSKKLLLSDSGFYLCALTGLNTEAFFGQGTRLTVV.

CDR3 sequence (DNA): TGTGCCAGCAGAGTCTCGGGACTCGCGAACACCGGGGAGCTGTTTTTT. Its protein product is CASRVSGLANTGELFF. The chain uses TRBV7-9 and TRBJ2-2, with D possibly being TRBD2 (6 bases). CDR3 size: 16 residues. The V and J ends lost 6 bases and 0 bases respectively, with 14 bases between them. CDR1 is SEHNR and CDR2 is FQNEAQ in the germline V gene (reference sequence).

This chain links TRBV6-1 with TRBJ1-4, with D perhaps matching TRBD1 (5 bases). CDR1 and CDR2 from the germline V gene are MNHNS and SASEGT. V gave up 1 base and J gave up 3 bases, with 12 bases separating them. This CDR3 has 16 residues. The CDR3 sequence is CASSEGAGWANEKLFF. The CDR3 nucleotides are TGTGCCAGCAGTGAAGGCGCAGGGTGGGCTAATGAAAAACTGTTTTTT.

The rearrangement links TRBV9 to TRBJ2-1, with 8 positions matching TRBD2. Unmatched junction bases numbered 6, after V lost 4 bases and J lost 6 bases. CDR1 and CDR2 from the germline V gene are SGDLS and YYNGEE. CDR3 length equals 14 residues. CDR3 DNA sequence: TGTGCCAGCAGCTTGGGACTAGGGCGCAATGAGCAGTTCTTC. Encoded protein: CASSLGLGRNEQFF.

The chain recombines TRBV30 with TRBJ2-2; tentative D call: TRBD2 (5 bases). Germline loops: CDR1 GTSNPN, CDR2 SVGIG (reference sequence). This CDR3 has 14 residues. V shed 4 bases and J shed 4 bases, with 13 bases lying between them. CDR3 nucleotide sequence: TGTGCCTGGAAGCTAGGGAGAGGCACCGGGGAGCTGTTTTTT. Protein: CAWKLGRGTGELFF.

The chain has TRBV20-1 and TRBJ2-1; D not certain. The CDR3 has 10 amino acids. The V gene lost 5 bases and the J gene lost 7 bases, with 6 bases spanning the gap. Germline-derived CDR1 and CDR2 are DFQATT and SNEGSKA (reference sequence). The CDR3 loop is CSALRNEQFF. DNA for the CDR3: TGCAGTGCTCTTCGTAATGAGCAGTTCTTC.

This chain joins TRBV2 and TRBJ2-5; 8 bases align to TRBD1. Germline trimming cut 9 bases from V and 4 bases from J; bases unmatched to any gene: 7. CDR1 is SNHLY and CDR2 is FYNNEI in the germline V gene. The CDR3 runs to 13 residues. The CDR3 coding sequence is TGTGCCAGTTCGACAGGGGCAGGAGAGACCCAGTACTTC. Its translation is CASSTGAGETQYF.

J is TRBJ2-5 and V is TRBV6-1; tentatively, D is TRBD1 (6 bases). Germline V gives CDR1 MNHNS, CDR2 SASEGT. The CDR3 contains 14 residues. V dropped 2 bases and J dropped 0 bases, with 7 bases sitting between them. In nucleotides, the CDR3 is TGTGCCAGCAGTGAATGGACAGACCAAGAGACCCAGTACTTC. Translation gives CASSEWTDQETQYF.

The chain carries TRBV4-1 and TRBJ2-7; tentatively, D is TRBD1 (5 bases). The CDR3 loop spans 15 amino acids. Trimming took 0 bases from V and 2 from J, leaving 11 bases between them. Germline-derived CDR1 and CDR2 are MGHRA and YSYEKL. The CDR3 DNA reads as TGCGCCAGCAGCCAAGACAGGGCCCTTACCTACGAGCAGTACTTC. As protein: CASSQDRALTYEQYF.

This sequence joins TRBV6-5 and TRBJ1-5, with D maybe TRBD1 (6 bases). Trimming left V 4 bases short and J 12 bases short, with 16 bases between. Looked up from germline, CDR1 is MNHEY and CDR2 is SVGAGI. The CDR3 sequence is 13 residues long. The chain's CDR3 is CASSSRQAKGQHF. The CDR3 DNA is TGTGCCAGCAGTTCCCGACAGGCCAAGGGCCAGCATTTT.

The chain employs TRBV19 and TRBJ2-1, with 7 bases aligning to TRBD1. The CDR3 has 16 residues. The trim removed 8 bases at V and 0 bases at J, leaving 10 bases unmatched. Per germline, CDR1 LNHDA and CDR2 SQIVND (reference sequence). The CDR3 spells CASDRGQRYSYNEQFF. The CDR3 coding sequence is TGTGCCAGTGATAGGGGACAGAGATACTCCTACAATGAGCAGTTCTTC.

V gene TRBV21-1 combines with J gene TRBJ1-2; the DNA was not used to check the table's D call, TRBD1. TRBV21-1 is termed a pseudogene. This CDR3 region has 17 residues. The DNA for the CDR3 is TGTGCCCGACAGGGTCTAGACTTACTACCCTACCATTTTGGCTACACCTTC. Its protein product is CARQGLDLLPYHFGYTF.

This clone was detected only a few times. The CDR3 nucleotides are TGTGCCAGCAGCTTTGTCCCCCGACGGGAGGGGAACACTGAAGCTTTCTTT. Residues: CASSFVPRREGNTEAFF. This chain joins TRBV5-6 and TRBJ1-1, with D unresolved. Deletions cut 2 bases from V and 1 base from J, with 18 bases between. The length of the CDR3 is 17 residues. Germline CDR1 and CDR2: SGHDT and YYEEEE.

The table lists this clone with a count of one. The CDR3 DNA is TGCGCCAGCAGCCTCGGGACAGGGATCGCCAATGAGCAGTTCTTC. This encodes CASSLGTGIANEQFF. This chain links TRBV5-1 with TRBJ2-1; 9 nucleotides match TRBD1. Germline CDR1 is SGHRS and CDR2 is YFSETQ. V shed 4 bases, J shed 6 bases, and the junction held 8 bases outside the gene matches. This CDR3 region has 15 residues.

The chain employs TRBV14 and TRBJ1-6; D ambiguous. Germline V gives CDR1 SGHDN, CDR2 FVKESK. V lost 5 bases, J lost 0 bases, and 14 bases lay in between. This CDR3 has 17 residues. The CDR3 loop reads CASSFASGSSYNSPLHF. CDR3 nucleotide sequence: TGTGCCAGCAGCTTTGCTTCGGGGAGCTCCTATAATTCACCCCTCCACTTT.

The genes are TRBV19 and TRBJ2-2; 10 bases fit TRBD2. V lost 7 bases, J lost 6 bases, and 5 bases stayed unmatched. The CDR3 has 14 residues. Germline CDR1 is LNHDA and CDR2 is SQIVND (reference sequence). The CDR3 nucleotides read TGTGCCAGTACATTGCTAGCGGGGGCCGGGGAGCTGTTTTTT. Translated: CASTLLAGAGELFF.

The chain couples TRBV23-1 to TRBJ1-6, with D uncertain. TRBV23-1 counts as an open reading frame of uncertain function. Trimming took off 3 bases at V and 7 bases at J, with 10 bases between the two ends. There are 14 residues in the CDR3. CDR3 nucleotides: TGCGCCAGCAGTCAGGAGGGAAAGAATTCACCCCTCCACTTT. As protein: CASSQEGKNSPLHF.

This clone was seen once. The genes are TRBV9 and TRBJ1-6, with D unresolved. Trimming removed 0 bases at V and 6 bases at J, with 7 bases between. The germline V gene encodes CDR1 SGDLS and CDR2 YYNGEE. The length of the CDR3 is 14 residues. CDR3: CASSVEQTNSPLHF. The DNA for the CDR3 is TGTGCCAGCAGCGTAGAACAGACTAATTCACCCCTCCACTTT.

The V and J genes are TRBV14 and TRBJ2-2, with D possibly matching TRBD1 (6 bases). With 0 bases removed from V and 2 bases from J, the gap between germline ends came to 13 bases. The CDR3 is 17 amino acids. The germline gives CDR1 SGHDN, CDR2 FVKESK. CDR3 bases: TGTGCCAGCAGCCAAGACCACAGGGATCAAAACACCGGGGAGCTGTTTTTT. It yields the protein CASSQDHRDQNTGELFF.

The gene calls are TRBV4-1 and TRBJ1-5, with 11 bases aligning to TRBD1. The CDR3 is 18 amino acids. V shed 2 bases and J 4 bases; nucleotides not matched to a gene: 10. Germline CDR1 and CDR2: MGHRA and YSYEKL. The CDR3, as DNA: TGCGCCAGCAGCCAAATTAATTTAGGGACAGGGGGGAATCAGCCCCAGCATTTT. Translation: CASSQINLGTGGNQPQHF.

The sample holds a few counts of this clone. The V call is TRBV7-8, the J call TRBJ1-6; D remains unclear. Looked up from germline, CDR1 is SGHVS and CDR2 is FQNEAQ. This CDR3 region has 11 residues. Between the trimmed V and J ends, which lost 5 bases and 15 bases, there was a span of 11 bases. The CDR3 region has the DNA TGTGCCAGCAGCCCAACACGGGACCTCCACTTT. Protein sequence: CASSPTRDLHF.

The V and J genes are TRBV20-1 and TRBJ2-7; D perhaps matches TRBD2 (5 bases). The V end was cut by 6 bases, the J end by 7 bases, with 13 bases between. This CDR3 has 11 amino acids. Per the germline V gene, CDR1 is DFQATT and CDR2 is SNEGSKA (reference sequence). CDR3 protein: CSAHEGREQYF. Written as DNA, the CDR3 is TGCAGTGCCCACGAGGGCAGAGAGCAGTACTTC.

The chain links TRBV19 to TRBJ2-7; possibly TRBD1 for D (6 bases). The V end was cut by 6 bases, the J end by 4 bases, with 16 bases between. The CDR3 covers 14 residues. Germline lookup yields CDR1 LNHDA and CDR2 SQIVND (reference sequence). CDR3 DNA sequence: TGTGCCAGTAGCCCCAGGGGTTATTTTTACGAGCAGTACTTC. Translating it yields CASSPRGYFYEQYF.

The chain is built from TRBV5-8 and TRBJ1-3, with TRBD1 as a possible D gene (5 bases). The CDR3 extends over 16 amino acids. Per the germline V gene, CDR1 is SGHTS and CDR2 is YDEGEE. Trimming cost V 2 bases and J 2 bases, with 14 bases left between them. The CDR3 sequence is CASSFLSGFTGNTIYF. The CDR3 region has the DNA TGTGCCAGCAGCTTCCTATCAGGGTTTACTGGAAACACCATATATTTT.